Following are 29 T cell receptor beta chains from one sample sequenced in a study of shared clonotypes between healthy human individuals. The protocol was immunoSEQ multiplex PCR, while the TCRdb copy is restricted to in-frame clones and leaves out a portion. The data show about 1 million clones, approximately 76% seen once. Sequenced input: memory CD4+ T cells sorted from blood. Stated subset: CD45RA-negative fraction. The receptors shown here come from a man aged 18-30 years in good health.

This clone was counted between two and nine times. CDR3 in DNA: TGCGCCAGCAGCTCCGGGGCCGAGGTTGGGACCCAGTACTTC. Translated, it gives CASSSGAEVGTQYF. The chain has TRBV5-1 and TRBJ2-5; D may correspond to TRBD1 or TRBD2 (5 bases each). Germline loops: CDR1 SGHRS, CDR2 YFSETQ. CDR3 size: 14 residues. The ends were cut back, 3 bases at V and 7 bases at J, with 16 bases in the middle.

The genes are TRBV9 and TRBJ2-2, with 8 bases lining up with TRBD1. Germline trimming cut 0 bases from V and 6 bases from J; bases unmatched to any gene: 7. The CDR3 covers 16 residues. Looked up from germline, CDR1 is SGDLS and CDR2 is YYNGEE. CDR3 protein: CASSVGTGGRSGELFF. The CDR3 DNA is TGTGCCAGCAGCGTAGGAACAGGGGGAAGGTCCGGGGAGCTGTTTTTT.

The chain joins TRBV15 to TRBJ1-4; D may be TRBD1 (5 bases). V was cut by 0 bases and J by 5 bases, with 13 bases left in between. CDR1 is LNHNV, CDR2 YYDKDF, per germline (reference sequence). CDR3 length: 16 amino acids. DNA for the CDR3: TGTGCCACCAGCAGAGAGGGGGGAACCCTAAATGAAAAACTGTTTTTT. Translating gives CATSREGGTLNEKLFF.

This clone has just a few counts. This sequence joins TRBV29-1 and TRBJ2-7; tentatively, D is TRBD1 (6 bases). The V gene's germline CDR1 is SQVTM and CDR2 ANQGSEA. The V gene lost 6 bases and the J gene lost 7 bases, with 16 bases spanning the gap. This CDR3 has 12 residues. The CDR3 reads CSVSMGAREQYF. The CDR3 DNA is TGCAGCGTATCTATGGGGGCCCGGGAGCAGTACTTC.

The chain is built from TRBV6-4 and TRBJ2-1; no firm D call. The V and J ends lost 2 bases and 5 bases respectively, with 13 bases between them. Germline V lookup: CDR1 MRHNA, CDR2 SNTAGT. The CDR3 covers 15 residues. This chain's CDR3 is CASSDGALGDNEQFF. The CDR3 nucleotides read TGTGCCAGCAGTGACGGAGCCCTCGGAGACAATGAGCAGTTCTTC.

The chain is built from TRBV11-1 and TRBJ2-3; D unclear. The CDR3 has 12 residues. V was shortened by 6 bases and J by 5 bases, with 9 bases between the two germline ends. Looked up from germline, CDR1 is SGHAT and CDR2 is FQDESV (reference sequence). CDR3 protein: CASRSFLDTQYF. Here the CDR3 DNA reads TGTGCCAGCAGGTCCTTCTTAGATACGCAGTATTTT.

The chain recombines TRBV2 with TRBJ1-2; D gene unclear. Looked up from germline, CDR1 is SNHLY and CDR2 is FYNNEI. The CDR3 consists of 13 residues. The V gene lost 7 bases and the J gene lost 1 base, with 10 bases spanning the gap. The CDR3 DNA reads as TGTGCCAGCAATTCGGACGGTAACTATGGCTACACCTTC. Translation: CASNSDGNYGYTF.

The table lists this clone with a few counts. This CDR3 is also generated by other DNA sequences in the sample. The J gene is TRBJ2-1, the V gene TRBV30; D unclear. CDR1 GTSNPN and CDR2 SVGIG come from the germline V gene (reference sequence). The CDR3 covers 12 residues. V dropped 3 bases and J dropped 1 base, with 4 bases sitting between them. The CDR3 coding sequence is TGTGCCTGGAGCGGGTCCTACAATGAGCAGTTCTTC. Translating gives CAWSGSYNEQFF.

The V gene is TRBV7-9, the J gene TRBJ1-6; D is unclear. This CDR3 comprises 15 residues. In germline, CDR1 is SEHNR, CDR2 FQNEAQ (reference sequence). Trimming left V 7 bases short and J 9 bases short, with 19 bases between. This chain's CDR3 is CASTEVVARASPLHF. As DNA, the CDR3 is TGTGCCAGCACCGAGGTTGTGGCCCGGGCTTCACCCCTCCACTTT.

The rearrangement joins TRBV30 to TRBJ1-1; the D gene is possibly TRBD1 (6 bases). V lost 5 bases to trimming and J lost 7 bases, with 17 bases between them. Germline V lookup: CDR1 GTSNPN, CDR2 SVGIG (reference sequence). The CDR3 is 13 amino acids. Here the CDR3 DNA reads TGTGCCTGGTCGTTAGGAAGGGGGGATGAAGCTTTCTTT. Amino acid sequence: CAWSLGRGDEAFF.

This clone was observed a single time. This chain connects TRBV2 to TRBJ1-5, with 10 bases aligning to TRBD1. The CDR3 runs to 15 residues. The V gene's germline CDR1 is SNHLY and CDR2 FYNNEI. Trimming removed 6 bases from V and 1 base from J; junction bases left unmatched: 3. This chain's CDR3 is CASSRQGASNQPQHF. The CDR3 coding sequence is TGTGCCAGCAGCCGACAGGGGGCGAGCAATCAGCCCCAGCATTTT.

This clone was seen only once. The chain joins TRBV7-3 to TRBJ2-3; D is ambiguous. V lost 5 bases to trimming and J lost 4 bases, with 10 bases between them. Germline CDR1 reads SGHTA; CDR2 reads FQGTGA. This CDR3 is 13 amino acids long. CDR3 nucleotide sequence: TGTGCCAGCAGCCAAGTCCTGGCAGATACGCAGTATTTT. It codes for CASSQVLADTQYF.

This rearrangement joins TRBV6-6 to TRBJ2-7; 9 nucleotides line up with TRBD2. The junction had 7 bases not matched to a gene; V was cut back by 6 bases and J by 1 base. The CDR3 is made up of 15 amino acids. Germline V gene lookup returns CDR1 MNHNY and CDR2 SVGAGI (reference sequence). CDR3 sequence: CASRKGLAESYEQYF. The CDR3 DNA reads TGTGCCAGCAGGAAGGGACTAGCTGAATCCTACGAGCAGTACTTC.

The chain is built from TRBV7-2 and TRBJ1-4, with 9 bases matching TRBD1. CDR3 size: 15 residues. V trimming: 3 bases; J trimming: 5 bases; junction bases outside the gene matches: 4. Germline V gene lookup returns CDR1 SGHTA and CDR2 FQGNSA. CDR3 loop: CASSLGQGWNEKLFF. In DNA form, the CDR3 reads TGTGCCAGCAGCTTGGGACAGGGATGGAATGAAAAACTGTTTTTT.

In DNA form, the CDR3 reads TGCGCCAGCAGTCTTAATTACGGGAACACTGAAGCTTTCTTT. It translates to CASSLNYGNTEAFF. The chain joins TRBV4-1 to TRBJ1-1; D uncertain. Trimming cost V 6 bases and J 1 base, with 12 bases left between them. Looked up from germline, CDR1 is MGHRA and CDR2 is YSYEKL. This CDR3 region has 14 residues.

The sample holds one count of this clone. The chain joins TRBV30 to TRBJ1-5; tentatively, D is TRBD1 (6 bases). CDR1 is GTSNPN and CDR2 is SVGIG in the germline V gene (reference sequence). There are 14 residues in the CDR3. Trimming removed 0 bases from V and 6 bases from J, with 12 bases in between. CDR3 residues: CAWSVGQGSQPQHF. The CDR3 bases are TGTGCCTGGAGTGTTGGGCAGGGGAGTCAGCCCCAGCATTTT. The full variable domain, its missing parts supplied by reference TRBV30 and TRBJ1-5, is SQTIHQWPATLVQPVGSPLSLECTVEGTSNPNLYWYRQAAGRGLQLLFYSVGIGQISSEVPQNLSASRPQDRQFILSSKKLLLSDSGFYLCAWSVGQGSQPQHFGDGTRLSIL.

This chain links TRBV7-9 with TRBJ1-2, with D possibly matching TRBD1 (6 bases). The CDR3 contains 16 residues. Trimming shortened V by 5 bases and J by 13 bases, and 29 bases separated the two germline ends. Germline V gene lookup returns CDR1 SEHNR and CDR2 FQNEAQ (reference sequence). CDR3 in amino acids: CASSLSLGTSEGLVTF. The CDR3 bases are TGTGCCAGCAGCCTCAGCCTCGGGACAAGCGAAGGCTTGGTCACCTTC.

This clone is a singleton in its sample. Other DNA sequences from this sample encode an identical CDR3 as well. V usage is TRBV5-1 and J usage is TRBJ1-3, with D unresolved. V dropped 2 bases and J dropped 0 bases, with 6 bases sitting between them. Germline CDR1 is SGHRS and CDR2 is YFSETQ. The CDR3 totals 14 residues. The CDR3: CASSFGGSGNTIYF. The CDR3 nucleotides are TGCGCCAGCAGCTTCGGAGGCTCTGGAAACACCATATATTTT.

V and J are TRBV5-6 and TRBJ2-7; 8 positions match TRBD1. Trimming removed 4 bases from V and 5 bases from J; junction bases left unmatched: 11. Germline V lookup: CDR1 SGHDT, CDR2 YYEEEE. The CDR3 has 15 residues. The CDR3 protein is CASSKGRGRVNEQYF. The CDR3, as DNA: TGTGCCAGCAGCAAAGGCAGGGGGCGTGTAAACGAGCAGTACTTC.

The V and J genes are TRBV6-6 and TRBJ2-7; 8 positions agree with TRBD1. Germline CDR1 and CDR2: MNHNY and SVGAGI (reference sequence). V shed 6 bases and J 0 bases; nucleotides not matched to a gene: 1. The CDR3 consists of 13 residues. In nucleotides, the CDR3 is TGTGCCAGCAGGCAGGGGGCCTCCTACGAGCAGTACTTC. Its translation is CASRQGASYEQYF.

The chain carries TRBV5-1 and TRBJ1-2; D call uncertain. Looked up from germline, CDR1 is SGHRS and CDR2 is YFSETQ. This CDR3 region has 12 residues. V was clipped by 5 bases and J by 1 base, with 6 bases between them. In DNA, the CDR3 is TGCGCCAGCAGTTACGATAACTATGGCTACACCTTC. Its protein product is CASSYDNYGYTF.

In this sample, this clone turned up a few times. The chain couples TRBV28 to TRBJ2-2; TRBD1 or TRBD2 may be the D gene (5 bases each). V gave up 11 bases and J gave up 0 bases, with 13 bases separating them. CDR1 and CDR2 (germline): MDHEN, SYDVKM. There are 14 residues in the CDR3. The CDR3 region has the DNA TGTGCCGTAAGGGGACGGGCGAACACCGGGGAGCTGTTTTTT. Protein: CAVRGRANTGELFF.

This clone appeared a few times. The chain is built from TRBV10-3 and TRBJ2-2; D is uncertain. Trimming shortened V by 0 bases and J by 3 bases, and 5 bases separated the two germline ends. Germline CDR1 is ENHRY and CDR2 is SYGVKD. The CDR3 is made up of 14 amino acids. CDR3 DNA sequence: TGTGCCATCAGTGAGTCTTGGGACACCGGGGAGCTGTTTTTT. It translates to CAISESWDTGELFF.

Here the CDR3 reads CASSPRGRGGAGEQFF. CDR3 in DNA: TGTGCCAGCAGCCCCCGAGGCCGCGGGGGGGCCGGGGAGCAGTTCTTC. The chain uses TRBV11-2 and TRBJ2-1, with TRBD2 matching over 9 bases. The CDR3 totals 16 residues. The V gene's germline CDR1 is SGHAT and CDR2 FQNNGV. The ends lost 5 bases at V and 10 bases at J; junction bases unmatched: 15.

The chain joins TRBV5-5 to TRBJ1-6; the match to TRBD1 covers 9 bases. The J segment lost 3 bases and the V segment lost 3 bases, leaving 4 bases of the junction unmatched. The CDR3 has 16 amino acids. Germline CDR1 reads SGHKS; CDR2 reads YYEKEE (reference sequence). Here the CDR3 DNA reads TGTGCCAGCAGCTCCGGGACAGGGAGCTATAATTCACCCCTCCACTTT. Its translation is CASSSGTGSYNSPLHF.

In this sample, this clone turned up once. The rearrangement links TRBV27 to TRBJ2-7; TRBD2 matches 14 bases. Germline V gene lookup returns CDR1 MNHEY and CDR2 SMNVEV (reference sequence). V lost 6 bases, J lost 7 bases, and 5 bases stayed unmatched. The CDR3 loop spans 14 amino acids. CDR3 residues: CASRGLAGAREQYF. In DNA, the CDR3 is TGTGCCAGCAGGGGACTAGCGGGGGCTAGGGAGCAGTACTTC.

The rearrangement links TRBV7-9 to TRBJ2-5; possible D gene TRBD2, 5 bases. Deletions cut 6 bases from V and 4 bases from J, with 24 bases between. This CDR3 has 17 amino acids. CDR1 and CDR2 from the germline V gene are SEHNR and FQNEAQ (reference sequence). The CDR3, as DNA: TGTGCCAGCAGACCTCCTATTCGCGGGCGGATTTTAGAGACCCAGTACTTC. It codes for CASRPPIRGRILETQYF.

J is TRBJ2-1 and V is TRBV28; 7 bases align to TRBD1. CDR1 MDHEN and CDR2 SYDVKM come from the germline V gene. V trimming: 9 bases; J trimming: 9 bases; junction bases outside the gene matches: 11. This CDR3 comprises 13 residues. The CDR3: CASKMTGPGEQFF. CDR3 DNA sequence: TGTGCCAGTAAAATGACAGGGCCGGGTGAGCAGTTCTTC.

The rearrangement joins TRBV5-6 to TRBJ2-7, with D perhaps assigned TRBD1 or TRBD2 (5 bases each). Deletions cut 2 bases from V and 2 bases from J, with 11 bases between. CDR3 size: 14 residues. Germline assignment: CDR1 SGHDT and CDR2 YYEEEE. This CDR3 reads CASSLEPGPYEQYF. CDR3 DNA sequence: TGTGCCAGCAGCTTAGAACCGGGGCCCTACGAGCAGTACTTC.